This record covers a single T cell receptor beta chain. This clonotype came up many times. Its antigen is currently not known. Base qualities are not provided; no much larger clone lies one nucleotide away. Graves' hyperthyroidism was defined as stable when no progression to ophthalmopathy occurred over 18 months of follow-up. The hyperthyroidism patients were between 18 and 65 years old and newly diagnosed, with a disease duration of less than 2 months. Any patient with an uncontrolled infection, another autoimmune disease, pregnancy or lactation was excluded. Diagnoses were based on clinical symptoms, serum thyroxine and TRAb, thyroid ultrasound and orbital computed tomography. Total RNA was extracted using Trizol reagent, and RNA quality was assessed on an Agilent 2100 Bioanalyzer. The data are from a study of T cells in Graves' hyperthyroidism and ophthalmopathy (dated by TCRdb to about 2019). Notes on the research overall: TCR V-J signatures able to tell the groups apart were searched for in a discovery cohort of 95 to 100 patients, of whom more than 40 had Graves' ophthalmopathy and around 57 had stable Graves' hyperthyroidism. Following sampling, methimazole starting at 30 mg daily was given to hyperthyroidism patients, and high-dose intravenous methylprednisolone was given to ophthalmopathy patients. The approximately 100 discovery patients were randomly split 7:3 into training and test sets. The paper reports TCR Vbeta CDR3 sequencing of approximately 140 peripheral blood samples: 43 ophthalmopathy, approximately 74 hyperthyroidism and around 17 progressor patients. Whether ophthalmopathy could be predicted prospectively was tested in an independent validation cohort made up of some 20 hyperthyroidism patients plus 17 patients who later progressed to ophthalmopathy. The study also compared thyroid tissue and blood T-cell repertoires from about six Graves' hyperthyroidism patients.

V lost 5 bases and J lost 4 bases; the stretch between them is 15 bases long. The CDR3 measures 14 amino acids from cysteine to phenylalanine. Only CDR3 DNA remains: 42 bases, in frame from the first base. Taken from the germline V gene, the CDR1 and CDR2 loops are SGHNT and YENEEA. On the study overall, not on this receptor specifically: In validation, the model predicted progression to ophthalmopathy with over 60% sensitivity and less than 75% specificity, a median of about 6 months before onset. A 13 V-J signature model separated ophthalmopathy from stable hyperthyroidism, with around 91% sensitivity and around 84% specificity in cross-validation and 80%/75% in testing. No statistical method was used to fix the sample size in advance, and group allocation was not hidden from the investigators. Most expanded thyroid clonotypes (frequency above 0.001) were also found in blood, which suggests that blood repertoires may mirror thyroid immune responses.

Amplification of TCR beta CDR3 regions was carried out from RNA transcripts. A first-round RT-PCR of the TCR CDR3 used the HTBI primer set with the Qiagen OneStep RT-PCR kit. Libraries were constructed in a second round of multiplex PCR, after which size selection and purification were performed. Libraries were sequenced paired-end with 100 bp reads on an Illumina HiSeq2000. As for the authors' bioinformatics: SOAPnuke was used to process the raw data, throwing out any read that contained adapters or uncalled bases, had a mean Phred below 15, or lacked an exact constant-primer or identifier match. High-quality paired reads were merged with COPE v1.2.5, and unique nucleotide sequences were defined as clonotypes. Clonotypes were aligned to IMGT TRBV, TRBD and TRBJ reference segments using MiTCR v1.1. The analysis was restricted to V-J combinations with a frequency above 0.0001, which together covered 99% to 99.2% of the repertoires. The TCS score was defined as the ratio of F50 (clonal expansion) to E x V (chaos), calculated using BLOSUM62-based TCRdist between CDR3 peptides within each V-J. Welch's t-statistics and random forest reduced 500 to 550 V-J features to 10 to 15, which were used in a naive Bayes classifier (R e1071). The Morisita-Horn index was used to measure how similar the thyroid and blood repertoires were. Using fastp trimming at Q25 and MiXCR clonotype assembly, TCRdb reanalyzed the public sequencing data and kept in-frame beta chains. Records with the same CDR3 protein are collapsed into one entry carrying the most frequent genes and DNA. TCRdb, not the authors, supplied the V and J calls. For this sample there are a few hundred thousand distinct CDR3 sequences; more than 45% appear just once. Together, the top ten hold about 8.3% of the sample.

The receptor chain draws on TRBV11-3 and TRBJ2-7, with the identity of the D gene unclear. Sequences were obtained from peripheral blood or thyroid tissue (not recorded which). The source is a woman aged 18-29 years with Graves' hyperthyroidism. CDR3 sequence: CASSPGSTSYEQYF. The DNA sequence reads TGTGCCAGCAGCCCCGGGTCAACTTCTTACGAGCAGTACTTC.